These 24 T cell receptor beta chains share one sample of origin, sequenced in a study of Ad26.COV2.S vaccination and SARS-CoV-2 variants. Treatment meaning: some 20 received Ad26.COV2.S at low or high dose, single or two shots; roughly five received placebo; per-sample allocation not given. All samples were drawn on day 63, counting from the first vaccine or placebo injection. Sequencing was performed with immunoSEQ multiplex PCR; in TCRdb, only in-frame clones are kept and a portion is missing. The sample has hundreds of thousands of clones; approximately 81% are singletons. The source was peripheral blood, collected in a trial of Ad26.COV2.S vaccine versus placebo. Receptors originate from a person aged 18 to 59 who received the Ad26.COV2.S COVID-19 vaccine or a placebo.

This sequence joins TRBV5-1 and TRBJ2-1; no clear D. Trimming stripped 2 bases from V and 5 bases from J, with 8 bases between. This CDR3 spans 13 amino acids. Germline lookup yields CDR1 SGHRS and CDR2 YFSETQ. The CDR3 loop is CASSFEYNNEQFF. CDR3 nucleotide sequence: TGCGCCAGCAGCTTCGAGTACAACAATGAGCAGTTCTTC.

This clone was seen a single time. This chain connects TRBV5-4 to TRBJ2-7, with D perhaps matching TRBD1 or TRBD2 (5 bases each). This CDR3 is 19 amino acids long. Looked up from germline, CDR1 is SGHNT and CDR2 is YYREEE (reference sequence). Trimming removed 3 bases from V and 1 base from J, with 26 bases in between. The CDR3 region has the DNA TGTGCCAGCAGCTACCCCCGAGTCGGAGGCCGGGACCCATCCTACGAGCAGTACTTC. Protein: CASSYPRVGGRDPSYEQYF.

The genes are TRBV2 and TRBJ2-3; tentatively, D is TRBD2 (5 bases). The CDR3 is 19 amino acids. Trimming shortened V by 5 bases and J by 3 bases, and 27 bases separated the two germline ends. Per germline, CDR1 SNHLY and CDR2 FYNNEI. CDR3: CASSLDYPEALDLTDTQYF. The DNA for the CDR3 is TGTGCCAGCAGTCTCGACTACCCCGAGGCCCTGGACCTAACAGATACGCAGTATTTT.

This chain uses TRBV20-1 with TRBJ2-3; no clear D. Looked up from germline, CDR1 is DFQATT and CDR2 is SNEGSKA (reference sequence). This CDR3 is 11 amino acids long. Trimming left V 5 bases short and J 2 bases short, with 5 bases between. CDR3 loop: CSASATDTQYF. Here the CDR3 DNA reads TGCAGTGCTTCCGCCACAGATACGCAGTATTTT.

The chain uses TRBV11-3 and TRBJ2-6; 11 bases agree with TRBD1. Trimming took 6 bases from V and 1 from J; bases not matched to a gene: 11. The CDR3 is 19 residues long. Germline V gene data show CDR1 as SGHNT and CDR2 as YENEEA. CDR3 protein: CASSPGPGTGGSGANVLTF. The DNA for the CDR3 is TGTGCCAGCAGTCCTGGCCCCGGGACAGGGGGGTCTGGGGCCAACGTCCTGACTTTC.

The J gene is TRBJ2-3, the V gene TRBV6-1; perhaps D is TRBD1 or TRBD2 (6 bases each). This CDR3 is built from 16 residues. In germline, CDR1 is MNHNS, CDR2 SASEGT. The V gene lost 0 bases and the J gene lost 4 bases, with 14 bases spanning the gap. The DNA of the CDR3 is TGTGCCAGCAGTGAAGCAAGTAGGGGGGAGTCAGATACGCAGTATTTT. It specifies CASSEASRGESDTQYF.

J is TRBJ2-2 and V is TRBV27; D unresolved. Germline V CDR1 and CDR2: MNHEY, SMNVEV (reference sequence). CDR3 length: 15 amino acids. The germline V and J ends were trimmed by 8 bases and 2 bases, with 15 bases remaining between them. The CDR3 nucleotides are TGTGCCAGCGGGTCCGGACGGCTTAACACCGGGGAGCTGTTTTTT. Protein sequence: CASGSGRLNTGELFF.

V is TRBV29-1 and J is TRBJ1-5; a possible D gene is TRBD1 (6 bases). Germline loops: CDR1 SQVTM, CDR2 ANQGSEA. This CDR3 comprises 13 residues. CDR3 nucleotides: TGCAGTGCCCTACTCAGGGGAGATCAGCCCCAGCATTTT. Protein: CSALLRGDQPQHF.

The rearrangement joins TRBV10-3 to TRBJ1-2; maybe TRBD1 (6 bases). The CDR3 sequence is 12 residues long. V was clipped by 4 bases and J by 6 bases, with 9 bases between them. CDR1 and CDR2 from the germline V gene are ENHRY and SYGVKD. For the CDR3, the DNA is TGTGCCATCAGTGGGGGGGCTGATGGCTACACCTTC. Its translation: CAISGGADGYTF.

This chain links TRBV25-1 with TRBJ2-1, with D unresolved. The germline gives CDR1 MGHDK, CDR2 SYGVNS. The CDR3 extends over 11 amino acids. V shed 1 base and J shed 7 bases, with 2 bases lying between them. CDR3 in DNA: TGTGCCAGCAGTGAATTGAATGAGCAGTTCTTC. This codes for CASSELNEQFF.

V is TRBV5-4 and J is TRBJ2-7, with D possibly matching TRBD1 (7 bases). V was trimmed by 4 bases and J by 0 bases, leaving 17 bases between them. The germline CDR1 and CDR2 sequences are SGHNT and YYREEE (reference sequence). The CDR3 spans 16 residues. CDR3 region: CASSKGAGTPSYEQYF. The CDR3 DNA reads TGTGCCAGCAGCAAGGGGGCCGGGACTCCCTCCTACGAGCAGTACTTC.

The genes are TRBV4-3 and TRBJ2-3; no clear D gene. The germline V and J ends were trimmed by 0 bases and 6 bases, with 4 bases remaining between them. Germline V gives CDR1 LGHNA, CDR2 YSLEER. The CDR3 runs to 12 residues. The DNA for the CDR3 is TGCGCCAGCAGCCAAGAACGCGATACGCAGTATTTT. This gives the protein CASSQERDTQYF.

The V gene is TRBV4-3, the J gene TRBJ2-1, with a tentative D call TRBD1 (6 bases). Germline V gives CDR1 LGHNA, CDR2 YSLEER. The CDR3 is made up of 15 amino acids. V shed 0 bases and J shed 10 bases, with 16 bases lying between them. CDR3 sequence: CASSQDSWGQGEQFF. Here the CDR3 DNA reads TGCGCCAGCAGCCAAGATTCCTGGGGACAAGGAGAGCAGTTCTTC.

V gene TRBV3-1 (or the pseudogene TRBV3-2) combines with J gene TRBJ2-2, with D possibly being TRBD1 (5 bases). V lost 4 bases and J lost 3, with 12 bases in between. The germline V gene encodes CDR1 LGHDT and CDR2 YNNKEL (reference sequence). This CDR3 has 15 amino acids. The CDR3 protein is CASSPEPQDTGELFF. The CDR3 DNA sequence: TGTGCCAGCAGCCCCGAACCACAGGACACCGGGGAGCTGTTTTTT.

This clone was detected once. The rearrangement joins TRBV20-1 to TRBJ2-7; tentatively, D is TRBD2 (7 bases). CDR1 is DFQATT, CDR2 SNEGSKA, per germline (reference sequence). This CDR3 has 15 residues. V lost 3 bases, J lost 3 bases, and 18 bases lay in between. CDR3 sequence: CSASKVGGGGYEQYF. CDR3 sequence (DNA): TGCAGTGCTAGTAAGGTTGGGGGCGGGGGCTACGAGCAGTACTTC.

This clone was recorded only once. Other DNA sequences in the sample encode the same CDR3. This chain joins TRBV18 and TRBJ2-7; 10 positions agree with TRBD2. V lost 0 bases and J lost 4; bases outside the gene matches: 3. Germline lookup yields CDR1 KGHSH and CDR2 LQKENI. CDR3 length equals 15 residues. The CDR3 nucleotides are TGTGCCAGCTCACCACCGTCTAGCGGGGGATACGAGCAGTACTTC. Amino acid sequence: CASSPPSSGGYEQYF.

The chain carries TRBV29-1 and TRBJ2-1, with D perhaps TRBD1 (6 bases). This CDR3 spans 12 amino acids. Trimming took 3 bases from V and 10 from J, leaving 13 bases between them. Germline assignment: CDR1 SQVTM and CDR2 ANQGSEA. CDR3 in DNA: TGCAGCGTTGACACAGGGCCGGGCGAGCAGTTCTTC. Protein sequence: CSVDTGPGEQFF.

This chain uses TRBV3-1 (or the pseudogene TRBV3-2) with TRBJ2-7; 7 positions match TRBD1. This CDR3 has 17 amino acids. The junction had 12 bases not matched to a gene; V was cut back by 1 base and J by 3 bases. Germline CDR1 LGHDT, CDR2 YNNKEL (reference sequence). This CDR3 reads CASSQALSDRPGYEQYF. CDR3 DNA: TGTGCCAGCAGCCAAGCCCTGTCGGACAGGCCAGGCTACGAGCAGTACTTC.

The rearrangement uses TRBV5-1 and TRBJ2-7; 7 bases are a match to TRBD1. The CDR3 spans 13 residues. From germline, CDR1 is SGHRS and CDR2 YFSETQ. V shed 4 bases, J shed 7 bases, and the junction held 8 bases outside the gene matches. The DNA for the CDR3 is TGCGCCAGCAGCCCGGACAGGTTAAGGGAGCAGTACTTC. Translation: CASSPDRLREQYF.

The genes are TRBV19 and TRBJ1-1; the D is unclear. The germline V and J ends were trimmed by 3 bases and 11 bases, with 10 bases remaining between them. The CDR3 contains 11 residues. CDR1 is LNHDA and CDR2 is SQIVND in the germline V gene (reference sequence). This CDR3 reads CASSIWGHAFF. CDR3 DNA: TGTGCCAGTAGTATTTGGGGTCATGCTTTCTTT. Variable domain in full (rest from reference TRBV19 and TRBJ1-1): DGGITQSPKYLFRKEGQNVTLSCEQNLNHDAMYWYRQDPGQGLRLIYYSQIVNDFQKGDIAEGYSVSREKKESFPLTVTSAQKNPTAFYLCASSIWGHAFFGQGTRLTVV.

This chain joins TRBV30 and TRBJ1-2; D ambiguous. The germline gives CDR1 GTSNPN, CDR2 SVGIG (reference sequence). V was cut by 0 bases and J by 4 bases, with 12 bases left in between. The CDR3 length is 14 residues. CDR3 protein: CAWSVQLGGYGYTF. The CDR3 coding sequence is TGTGCCTGGAGTGTACAGCTGGGCGGCTATGGCTACACCTTC.

V usage is TRBV7-9 and J usage is TRBJ1-1; the D is unclear. The CDR3 has 14 amino acids. Germline values: CDR1 SEHNR, CDR2 FQNEAQ (reference sequence). The V and J ends lost 1 base and 4 bases respectively, with 10 bases between them. The CDR3 DNA sequence: TGTGCCAGCAGCTTAGGAATTACTGGCACTGAAGCTTTCTTT. Protein sequence: CASSLGITGTEAFF.

The V call is TRBV12-3 or TRBV12-4, the J call TRBJ2-1; D not resolved. The CDR3 is 13 residues long. V shed 5 bases and J shed 4 bases, with 9 bases lying between them. CDR3 protein: CASSGSPYNEQFF. The CDR3 DNA is TGTGCCAGCAGTGGGTCACCGTACAATGAGCAGTTCTTC.

V and J are TRBV6-2 or TRBV6-3 and TRBJ1-5; tentatively, D is TRBD1 (6 bases). V was clipped by 6 bases and J by 4 bases, with 16 bases between them. The CDR3 loop spans 15 amino acids. Germline values: CDR1 MNHEY, CDR2 SVGEGT. CDR3 DNA: TGTGCCAGCAGCGAACCGGACAGCATGAATCAGCCCCAGCATTTT. Its protein is CASSEPDSMNQPQHF.